This TCR beta chain was recorded in a study of beta chain features in type 1 diabetes. In the study overall: Investigators examined 107,917,701 sorted cells across all samples. Overall study findings and caveats: Shortening of TCRB CDR3s, moderate but significant, appeared in all four CD4+ subsets of Type 1 diabetes patients. A greater similarity of naive, central memory and Treg TCRB repertoires was seen among patients than among healthy donors.

Trimming took 6 bases from V and 6 from J, leaving 12 bases between them. The CDR3 covers 13 residues. The germline V gene encodes CDR1 MNHEY and CDR2 SMNVEV (reference sequence). About this clone: Its specificity is not known.

The investigators reverse transcribed all of the isolated RNA, so they sequenced expressed TCRB transcripts. It was found that naive, central memory and regulatory T cell samples averaged around 3.7 million reads. Only in-frame clones appear in the TCRdb table, and some are missing; sequencing was by immunoSEQ multiplex PCR. The table has roughly 450,000 clones, about 14% seen once. The chain joins TRBV27 to TRBJ2-4, with D perhaps TRBD1 (5 bases). This TCR derives from a man aged 25 to 40 in good health. Sequenced sample: naive CD4+ T cells from blood. The CDR3, as DNA: TGTGCCAGCAGGGCGGACAACCGAAACATTCAGTACTTC. Translation: CASRADNRNIQYF.